This is a list of T cell receptor beta chains from one sample in a study of persistence of HIV-infected CD4 T cells. Their specific antigens are unknown. Libraries were prepared by immunoSEQ multiplex PCR; TCRdb keeps only in-frame clonotypes and omits some of them. The data hold 35,000 to 45,000 clones, with over 75% observed a single time. Sequencing used cultured CD4+ T cells from PBMCs, obtained from a patient who received antiretroviral therapy. The source is an adult with HIV. The donor label of this sample is uncertain. Both conserved end residues are part of each CDR3. The order of the fields is V gene, J gene, CDR3 protein.

>TRBV7-3|TRBJ1-2
CASSYREADGYTF
>TRBV19|TRBJ2-3
CASSGINTDTQYF
>TRBV29-1|TRBJ2-3
CSVEWQGTDTQYF
>TRBV12-5|TRBJ2-6
CASGLGDRAGANVLTF
>TRBV7-2|TRBJ1-2
CASSLDRGRDYGYTF
>TRBV5-1|TRBJ2-7
CASSLSPSGGPYEQYF
>TRBV11-3|TRBJ2-2
CASSFKDSNTGELFF
>TRBV6-5|TRBJ1-1
CASSRQPNTEAFF
>TRBV28|TRBJ1-1
CASRPPGGGATEAFF
>TRBV28|TRBJ2-5
CASSLPWEETQYF
>TRBV5-1|TRBJ2-7
CASSLATGEVYEQYF
>TRBV14|TRBJ1-6
CASSHWVVDSPLHF
>TRBV18|TRBJ1-1
CASLDLGGNEAFF
>TRBV19|TRBJ1-3
CASSIPLYPGTGAGNTIYF
>TRBV15|TRBJ2-2
CATSRGGGTGELFF
>TRBV10-2|TRBJ1-4
CASSEIRGADEKLFF
>TRBV20-1|TRBJ1-1
CSASTLAGPTEAFF
>TRBV19|TRBJ1-5
CASSIIRTLRGNQPQHF
>TRBV5-4|TRBJ2-3
CASSLASYMGGATDTQYF
>TRBV9|TRBJ2-1
CASSVTGTSGGNEQFF
>TRBV6-5|TRBJ1-5
CASSFNSNDQPQHF
>TRBV2|TRBJ2-5
CASGEETQYF
>TRBV6-1|TRBJ1-2
CASWGTSGYTF
>TRBV5-6|TRBJ2-7
CASSLPIGYEQYF
>TRBV3-1/TRBV3-2|TRBJ2-5
CASSQDNWGWEETQYF
>TRBV6-1|TRBJ2-1
CASSENGNGGAHNEQFF
>TRBV7-6|TRBJ2-2
CASSTGQKNTGELFF
>TRBV1|TRBJ2-3
CTSTVGLAGDHTQYF
>TRBV2|TRBJ1-2
CASRGGSQTLYGYTF
>TRBV28|TRBJ2-1
CASTPGGRDEQFF
>TRBV25-1|TRBJ1-1
CASSERDIWTRAFF
>TRBV28|TRBJ1-3
CASSLFAGNTIYF
>TRBV6-1|TRBJ1-5
CASSEQGSHQPQHF
>TRBV5-4|TRBJ2-7
CASSRGGLGEQYF
>TRBV2|TRBJ1-2
CASSGQGANYGYTF